Shown below are 27 T cell receptor beta chains from a single sample sequenced in a study of T cells in narcolepsy. Sequencing was performed with immunoSEQ multiplex PCR; in TCRdb, only in-frame clones are kept and a portion is missing. The sample holds about 30,000 clones, about 85% seen once. Sequencing was done on a sample of CD45RA- memory CD4+ T cells from PBMCs. These receptors originate from a human donor with narcolepsy.

The rearrangement links TRBV5-1 to TRBJ1-3, with 9 bases identical to TRBD1. Germline CDR1 and CDR2: SGHRS and YFSETQ. Losses at the gene ends were 4 bases for V and 1 base for J; bases not matched to a gene: 6. This CDR3 is built from 16 residues. CDR3 protein: CASSHDRGSSGNTIYF. The CDR3 nucleotides read TGCGCCAGCAGCCACGACAGGGGGTCATCTGGAAACACCATATATTTT.

V usage is TRBV5-4 and J usage is TRBJ1-1; a weak D match, TRBD1 (6 bases). V was cut by 6 bases and J by 8 bases, with 20 bases left in between. The CDR3 loop spans 14 amino acids. The germline V gene has CDR1 SGHNT and CDR2 YYREEE (reference sequence). The CDR3 DNA sequence: TGTGCCAGCACTATTGAACAGGGAGCGGCGGAAGCTTTCTTT. This sequence encodes CASTIEQGAAEAFF.

This clone appeared once. V is TRBV14 and J is TRBJ2-1; 9 bases are shared with TRBD2. The CDR3 totals 19 residues. Trimming removed 2 bases from V and 4 bases from J; junction bases left unmatched: 15. Germline-derived CDR1 and CDR2 are SGHDN and FVKESK. This CDR3 reads CASSQTGLARSSRYNEQFF. In nucleotides, the CDR3 is TGTGCCAGCAGCCAAACGGGACTAGCCAGGAGTAGTAGATACAATGAGCAGTTCTTC. Combining the CDR3 with reference TRBV14 and TRBJ2-1 gives the whole variable domain EAGVTQFPSHSVIEKGQTVTLRCDPISGHDNLYWYRRVMGKEIKFLLHFVKESKQDESGMPNNRFLAERTGGTYSTLKVQPAELEDSGVYFCASSQTGLARSSRYNEQFFGPGTRLTVL.

V usage is TRBV7-2 and J usage is TRBJ2-5; D gene ambiguous. The J call is uncertain, as TRBJ2-7 better fits the DNA end. Germline V lookup: CDR1 SGHTA, CDR2 FQGNSA. This CDR3 region has 13 residues. CDR3 sequence: CASSLASSYEQYF. Written as DNA, the CDR3 is TGTGCCAGCAGCTTAGCCTCCTCCTACGAGCAGTACTTC.

This clone was seen a few times. J is TRBJ2-7 and V is TRBV19; D tentatively reads TRBD1 or TRBD2 (5 bases each). Trimming cost V 10 bases and J 2 bases, with 15 bases left between them. From germline, CDR1 is LNHDA and CDR2 SQIVND (reference sequence). CDR3 length equals 13 residues. CDR3 bases: TGTGCCACTTCCCGGGACGGAACCTACGAGCAGTACTTC. Its protein is CATSRDGTYEQYF. Using reference TRBV19 and TRBJ2-7 for the parts outside the CDR3, the full variable domain is DGGITQSPKYLFRKEGQNVTLSCEQNLNHDAMYWYRQDPGQGLRLIYYSQIVNDFQKGDIAEGYSVSREKKESFPLTVTSAQKNPTAFYLCATSRDGTYEQYFGPGTRLTVT.

The rearrangement links TRBV5-4 to TRBJ1-1; no reliable D call. Germline V gene sequence: CDR1 SGHNT, CDR2 YYREEE (reference sequence). The V gene lost 9 bases and the J gene lost 1 base, with 19 bases spanning the gap. The CDR3 has 15 amino acids. CDR3 residues: CATTAGLLGNTEAFF. CDR3 sequence (DNA): TGTGCCACCACGGCAGGCCTACTCGGGAACACTGAAGCTTTCTTT.

This clone ranks as medium-sized. The rearrangement links TRBV19 to TRBJ1-5; 9 bases align to TRBD1. From germline, CDR1 is LNHDA and CDR2 SQIVND (reference sequence). This CDR3 is 17 amino acids long. V lost 4 bases, J lost 2 bases, and 9 bases stayed unmatched. In DNA form, the CDR3 reads TGTGCCAGTAGTACTAGCGGGACAGGGCTGCGCAATCAGCCCCAGCATTTT. Its translation: CASSTSGTGLRNQPQHF.

This chain joins TRBV2 and TRBJ2-1; 8 nucleotides match TRBD2. Per germline, CDR1 SNHLY and CDR2 FYNNEI. With 4 bases clipped from V and 8 bases from J, the junction kept 7 bases outside the gene matches. The CDR3 runs to 14 residues. The CDR3 DNA reads as TGTGCCAGCAGTGGGGGGACTAGGATGGATGAGCAGTTCTTC. Translated: CASSGGTRMDEQFF. The full variable domain, in which reference TRBV2 and TRBJ2-1 provide the parts outside the CDR3, is EPEVTQTPSHQVTQMGQEVILRCVPISNHLYFYWYRQILGQKVEFLVSFYNNEISEKSEIFDDQFSVERPDGSNFTLKIRSTKLEDSAMYFCASSGGTRMDEQFFGPGTRLTVL.

The V gene is TRBV28, the J gene TRBJ1-2, with 10 bases aligning to TRBD1. V was clipped by 3 bases and J by 7 bases; unmatched bases: 11. The germline V gene encodes CDR1 MDHEN and CDR2 SYDVKM. CDR3 length: 16 amino acids. The DNA of the CDR3 is TGTGCCAGCAGTTTGAGAGGGGACAGGGGACTGCGTGGCTACACCTTC. Its protein product is CASSLRGDRGLRGYTF.

The chain carries TRBV4-2 and TRBJ2-3, with TRBD2 matching over 9 bases. This CDR3 region has 17 residues. The germline V gene has CDR1 LGHNA and CDR2 YNFKEQ. V was pared by 0 bases and J by 4 bases, with 8 bases of the junction left unmatched. The CDR3 protein is CASSQEASGTPADTQYF. In DNA, the CDR3 is TGTGCCAGCAGCCAAGAGGCTAGCGGGACCCCCGCAGATACGCAGTATTTT.

The rearrangement joins TRBV6-5 to TRBJ2-5; weak D call: TRBD1 (6 bases). Trimming took 0 bases from V and 4 from J, leaving 12 bases between them. The germline V gene has CDR1 MNHEY and CDR2 SVGAGI. The CDR3 contains 15 residues. The CDR3 reads CASSYSWGRIETQYF. The CDR3 DNA reads TGTGCCAGCAGTTACTCCTGGGGGCGAATAGAGACCCAGTACTTC.

The CDR3 nucleotides read TGTGCCAGCATTCTAGCGGGGGGGTTCAATGAGCAGTTCTTC. Amino acids: CASILAGGFNEQFF. The chain uses TRBV6-1 and TRBJ2-1, with TRBD2 identical over 12 bases. V trimming: 7 bases; J trimming: 6 bases; junction bases outside the gene matches: 4. This CDR3 spans 14 amino acids. Per the germline V gene, CDR1 is MNHNS and CDR2 is SASEGT.

The gene calls are TRBV28 and TRBJ1-1; 8 bases are shared with TRBD1. The ends lost 2 bases at V and 5 bases at J; junction bases unmatched: 4. The CDR3 consists of 14 residues. Germline lookup yields CDR1 MDHEN and CDR2 SYDVKM. CDR3 protein: CASSLPTGGTEAFF. The CDR3 nucleotides read TGTGCCAGCAGTTTACCTACAGGGGGGACTGAAGCTTTCTTT.

This chain's CDR3 is CASSVGVAVATEAFF. The DNA for the CDR3 is TGTGCCAGCAGCGTAGGGGTAGCTGTAGCCACTGAAGCTTTCTTT. V usage is TRBV9 and J usage is TRBJ1-1; D remains unclear. The CDR3 runs 15 residues. The V end was cut by 0 bases, the J end by 4 bases, with 13 bases between. CDR1 SGDLS and CDR2 YYNGEE come from the germline V gene. The full variable domain, rest sourced from reference TRBV9 and TRBJ1-1, is DSGVTQTPKHLITATGQRVTLRCSPRSGDLSVYWYQQSLDQGLQFLIQYYNGEERAKGNILERFSAQQFPDLHSELNLSSLELGDSALYFCASSVGVAVATEAFFGQGTRLTVV.

The V call is TRBV5-6, the J call TRBJ1-6; D uncertain. The CDR3 is 15 residues long. CDR1 is SGHDT, CDR2 YYEEEE, per germline. V was pared by 4 bases and J by 7 bases, with 15 bases between. The chain's CDR3 is CASSMAGRKNSPLHF. CDR3 coding DNA: TGTGCCAGCAGCATGGCCGGGCGGAAGAATTCACCCCTCCACTTT.

The chain links TRBV14 to TRBJ2-5; TRBD1 agrees at 7 bases. V was clipped by 0 bases and J by 5 bases; unmatched bases: 15. CDR1 and CDR2 from the germline V gene are SGHDN and FVKESK. CDR3 size: 18 residues. The CDR3 DNA is TGTGCCAGCAGCCAAGATAGGAGGCTACAGGGGACGGGTGAGACCCAGTACTTC. As protein: CASSQDRRLQGTGETQYF.

The rearrangement uses TRBV4-2 and TRBJ2-7; 8 nucleotides agree with TRBD1. J was trimmed by 4 bases and V by 2 bases; bases with no gene match: 4. The germline CDR1 and CDR2 sequences are LGHNA and YNFKEQ. CDR3 size: 14 residues. The chain's CDR3 is CASSQTGTGYEQYF. CDR3 in DNA: TGTGCCAGCAGCCAAACCGGGACAGGATACGAGCAGTACTTC.

The chain uses TRBV6-1 and TRBJ2-2; 7 positions match TRBD2. CDR3 size: 13 residues. With V trimmed by 4 bases and J by 7 bases, 3 bases remained unmatched. CDR1 and CDR2 from the germline V gene are MNHNS and SASEGT. The CDR3 DNA sequence: TGTGCCAGCAGTGTCAGGGAGGGCGGGGAGCTGTTTTTT. This translates into CASSVREGGELFF.

V usage is TRBV9 and J usage is TRBJ2-5; possibly TRBD1 or TRBD2 for D (5 bases each). Germline lookup yields CDR1 SGDLS and CDR2 YYNGEE. V lost 3 bases to trimming and J lost 4 bases, with 22 bases between them. The CDR3 sequence is 17 residues long. The CDR3 reads CASSGRRRDLKAETQYF. DNA of the CDR3: TGTGCCAGCAGCGGACGGCGTAGGGACCTGAAGGCAGAGACCCAGTACTTC.

The CDR3 sequence: CASSASPSRQGGGYTF. The DNA for the CDR3 is TGTGCCAGCAGTGCGAGCCCGAGCCGACAGGGGGGGGGCTACACCTTC. The chain joins TRBV25-1 to TRBJ1-2, with 9 bases aligning to TRBD1. CDR1 and CDR2 (germline): MGHDK, SYGVNS. The CDR3 is made up of 16 amino acids. V trimming: 4 bases; J trimming: 8 bases; junction bases outside the gene matches: 14.

The sample holds a few counts of this clone. The CDR3 loop reads CASSSSSGGNYGYTF. The CDR3 DNA reads TGTGCCAGCAGCTCTTCCTCGGGCGGGAACTATGGCTACACCTTC. This sequence joins TRBV7-8 and TRBJ1-2; D ambiguous. The CDR3 is 15 amino acids. V dropped 4 bases and J dropped 2 bases, with 14 bases sitting between them. Germline-derived CDR1 and CDR2 are SGHVS and FQNEAQ.

J is TRBJ2-3 and V is TRBV6-5; possibly TRBD2 for D (6 bases). CDR3 size: 15 residues. The V end lost 7 bases, the J end lost 1 base, and 15 bases lay between the germline ends. CDR1 is MNHEY, CDR2 SVGAGI, per germline. The CDR3 DNA sequence: TGTGCCAGCAACAAAGCGGCTAGCGGCACAGATACGCAGTATTTT. It translates to CASNKAASGTDTQYF.

The chain recombines TRBV6-5 with TRBJ1-5; D remains ambiguous. Trimming took off 6 bases at V and 3 bases at J, with 6 bases between the two ends. This CDR3 is built from 12 residues. From germline, CDR1 is MNHEY and CDR2 SVGAGI. The CDR3 here is CASSRPNQPQHF. CDR3 DNA: TGTGCCAGCAGCAGACCCAATCAGCCCCAGCATTTT.

The DNA of the CDR3 is TGTGCCAGCTCACCACCGGGTCAGGTCTCCTACAATGAGCAGTTCTTC. It yields the protein CASSPPGQVSYNEQFF. This chain connects TRBV18 to TRBJ2-1; no clear D gene. In germline, CDR1 is KGHSH, CDR2 LQKENI. The CDR3 consists of 16 residues. The ends were cut back, 0 bases at V and 0 bases at J, with 9 bases in the middle.

This clone was found once. The chain joins TRBV27 to TRBJ1-1; 7 positions match TRBD1. V was clipped by 3 bases and J by 4 bases; unmatched bases: 8. The CDR3 covers 15 residues. Per germline, CDR1 MNHEY and CDR2 SMNVEV (reference sequence). The DNA of the CDR3 is TGTGCCAGCAGTTTTAGCGGACAGGTGGGCACTGAAGCTTTCTTT. Translating gives CASSFSGQVGTEAFF.

The J gene is TRBJ2-7, the V gene TRBV28, with a possible D match to TRBD1 (6 bases). This CDR3 spans 16 amino acids. V shed 1 base and J shed 4 bases, with 17 bases lying between them. Germline values: CDR1 MDHEN, CDR2 SYDVKM. CDR3 in amino acids: CASSLSGAGEIYEQYF. The CDR3 nucleotides are TGTGCCAGCAGTTTATCAGGGGCGGGTGAGATATACGAGCAGTACTTC.

The rearrangement uses TRBV18 and TRBJ2-5, with D possibly TRBD1 on 6 matching bases. There are 14 residues in the CDR3. Germline values: CDR1 KGHSH, CDR2 LQKENI. V lost 4 bases to trimming and J lost 4 bases, with 13 bases between them. CDR3 nucleotide sequence: TGTGCCAGCTCACGGCAACAGGGATCAGAGACCCAGTACTTC. Translating it yields CASSRQQGSETQYF.